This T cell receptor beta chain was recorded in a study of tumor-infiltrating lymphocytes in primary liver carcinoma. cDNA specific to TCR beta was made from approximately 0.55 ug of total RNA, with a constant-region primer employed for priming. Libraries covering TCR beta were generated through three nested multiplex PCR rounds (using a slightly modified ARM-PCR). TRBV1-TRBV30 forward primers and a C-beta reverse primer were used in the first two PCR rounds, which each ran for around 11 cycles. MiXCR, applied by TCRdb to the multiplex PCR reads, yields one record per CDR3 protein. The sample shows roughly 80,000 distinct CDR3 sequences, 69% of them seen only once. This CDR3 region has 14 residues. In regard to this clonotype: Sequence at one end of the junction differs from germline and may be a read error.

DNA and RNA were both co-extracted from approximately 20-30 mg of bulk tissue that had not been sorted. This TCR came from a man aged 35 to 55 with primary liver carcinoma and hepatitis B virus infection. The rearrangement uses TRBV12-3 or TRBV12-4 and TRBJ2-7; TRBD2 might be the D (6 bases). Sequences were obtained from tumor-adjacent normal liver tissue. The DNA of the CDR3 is TGTGCCAGCAGTCTCAGACTAGGCGCCTACGAGCATTACTTC. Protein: CASSLRLGAYEHYF.